This passage covers 21 T cell receptor beta chains from one sample sequenced in a study of T cells after yellow fever vaccination. TCRdb itself ran the 5' RACE reads through MiXCR, one entry per CDR3 protein. The table shows hundreds of thousands of distinct CDR3 sequences, with about 13% occurring only once. The input for sequencing was PBMCs, taken on the day of the yellow fever booster vaccination. The source of these receptors is a man aged 30-40 years who received the YFV17D yellow fever vaccine.

In nucleotides, the CDR3 is TGTGCCAGAAGCTTGGAATCTGGACTAGCAAGAGACAATGAGCAGTTCTTC. As protein: CARSLESGLARDNEQFF. V and J are TRBV5-3 and TRBJ2-1, with 8 positions matching TRBD2. TRBV5-3 is an open reading frame whose function is uncertain. Germline trimming cut 0 bases from V and 5 bases from J; bases unmatched to any gene: 10. The CDR3 contains 17 residues.

V usage is TRBV4-2 and J usage is TRBJ2-1, with 12 bases aligning to TRBD2. The V and J ends lost 5 bases and 6 bases, in that order; junction bases with no gene match: 5. CDR1 and CDR2 (germline): LGHNA, YNFKEQ. The CDR3 contains 15 residues. The CDR3 sequence is CASSSSGRGSNEQFF. Written as DNA, the CDR3 is TGTGCCAGCAGCTCTAGCGGGAGGGGGAGCAATGAGCAGTTCTTC.

This sequence joins TRBV6-4 and TRBJ2-7; TRBD1 is a possible D gene (6 bases). The CDR3 extends over 15 amino acids. V was pared by 1 base and J by 2 bases, with 12 bases between. Germline assignment: CDR1 MRHNA and CDR2 SNTAGT. This chain's CDR3 is CASSDWDIRAYEQYF. CDR3 nucleotides: TGTGCCAGCAGTGACTGGGACATCCGAGCCTACGAGCAGTACTTC.

The chain couples TRBV6-1 to TRBJ2-7, with 12 bases identical to TRBD2. This CDR3 comprises 14 residues. Germline loops: CDR1 MNHNS, CDR2 SASEGT. After removal of 6 bases from V and 4 bases from J, the junction contained 4 bases not matched to a gene. CDR3 sequence (DNA): TGTGCCAGCAGGCCTAGCGGGGGGGTATACGAGCAGTACTTC. Translation: CASRPSGGVYEQYF.

This clonotype occurred a few times. V gene TRBV7-2 combines with J gene TRBJ2-7, with D perhaps matching TRBD2 (5 bases). CDR3 length: 15 residues. CDR1 SGHTA and CDR2 FQGNSA come from the germline V gene. Trimming removed 5 bases from V and 5 bases from J, with 19 bases in between. CDR3 DNA: TGTGCCAGCAGCAATCTCCTGGAGCGGCCCCACGAGCAGTACTTC. This codes for CASSNLLERPHEQYF.

This clonotype showed up just a few times. The chain's CDR3 is CASSLAPTGRTYEQYF. The CDR3 nucleotides read TGTGCCAGCAGCTTAGCGCCGACAGGTAGGACCTACGAGCAGTACTTC. This chain uses TRBV7-2 with TRBJ2-7; D might be TRBD1 (6 bases). The germline CDR1 and CDR2 sequences are SGHTA and FQGNSA. CDR3 length: 16 amino acids. Trimming pared 0 bases from V and 2 bases from J, leaving 14 bases between.

This clonotype was detected a few times. The chain joins TRBV5-1 to TRBJ1-5; D unclear. Germline-derived CDR1 and CDR2 are SGHRS and YFSETQ. There are 13 residues in the CDR3. With 4 bases removed from V and 3 bases from J, the gap between germline ends came to 8 bases. In DNA, the CDR3 is TGCGCCAGCAGCATTACAATCAATCAGCCCCAGCATTTT. This encodes CASSITINQPQHF.

The chain couples TRBV24-1 to TRBJ1-1, with D uncertain. CDR1 is KGHDR, CDR2 SFDVKD, per germline. CDR3 length equals 14 residues. V was pared by 3 bases and J by 3 bases, with 10 bases between. CDR3 DNA sequence: TGTGCCACCAGTGATGGCTACCGGGACACTGAAGCTTTCTTT. Translation: CATSDGYRDTEAFF.

The chain has TRBV3-1 and TRBJ2-7, with 8 positions matching TRBD2. The CDR3 is 17 amino acids. Germline CDR1 LGHDT, CDR2 YNNKEL (reference sequence). The V and J ends lost 0 bases and 0 bases, in that order; junction bases with no gene match: 7. CDR3 amino acids: CASSQERTGGGSYEQYF. In nucleotides, the CDR3 is TGTGCCAGCAGCCAAGAGAGGACGGGAGGGGGCTCCTACGAGCAGTACTTC.

The CDR3 sequence: CSAGGTSPGLAGETQYF. The CDR3 nucleotides read TGCAGTGCTGGAGGGACGTCACCGGGACTAGCGGGAGAGACCCAGTACTTC. The chain joins TRBV20-1 to TRBJ2-5; 12 bases match TRBD2. V dropped 5 bases and J dropped 4; count of bases not matched to a gene: 14. The CDR3 has 17 amino acids. CDR1 and CDR2 from the germline V gene are DFQATT and SNEGSKA (reference sequence).

CDR3 bases: TGCGCCAGCAGCTTGGCGGGACAGGACCTCTATGGCTACACCTTC. This translates into CASSLAGQDLYGYTF. The V gene is TRBV5-1, the J gene TRBJ1-2; 8 nucleotides align to TRBD1. This CDR3 has 15 amino acids. Germline V gene data show CDR1 as SGHRS and CDR2 as YFSETQ. V dropped 0 bases and J dropped 4; count of bases not matched to a gene: 5.

This chain links TRBV5-1 with TRBJ2-2, with D possibly being TRBD2 (5 bases). V lost 2 bases and J 1 base, leaving 9 bases between the germline ends. The CDR3 is 15 residues long. Germline loops: CDR1 SGHRS, CDR2 YFSETQ. DNA for the CDR3: TGCGCCAGCAGCTTAGCGGACCGGAACACCGGGGAGCTGTTTTTT. Residues: CASSLADRNTGELFF.

The CDR3 sequence is CATSRDREGQPQHF. The CDR3 region has the DNA TGTGCCACCAGCAGAGATAGAGAAGGGCAGCCCCAGCATTTT. V gene TRBV15 combines with J gene TRBJ1-5; the D is unclear. V dropped 0 bases and J dropped 7 bases, with 10 bases sitting between them. This CDR3 region has 14 residues. Germline assignment: CDR1 LNHNV and CDR2 YYDKDF (reference sequence).

The chain's CDR3 is CASRGREGRYEQYF. For the CDR3, the DNA is TGTGCCAGCAGGGGGCGGGAGGGTCGATACGAGCAGTACTTC. The V gene is TRBV12-3 or TRBV12-4, the J gene TRBJ2-7; 9 nucleotides match TRBD2. The CDR3 has 14 amino acids. V lost 6 bases and J lost 4; bases outside the gene matches: 7.

CDR3: CASSSTGFGETQYF. CDR3 bases: TGTGCCAGCAGTTCGACAGGGTTTGGGGAGACCCAGTACTTC. V is TRBV6-5 and J is TRBJ2-5; TRBD1 agrees at 7 bases. J gave up 5 bases and V 4 bases, and 7 bases lay outside the gene matches. CDR3 size: 14 residues. The germline gives CDR1 MNHEY, CDR2 SVGAGI.

The V call is TRBV5-5, the J call TRBJ2-7; D perhaps matches TRBD1 (5 bases). The germline gives CDR1 SGHKS, CDR2 YYEKEE (reference sequence). The V end lost 4 bases, the J end lost 1 base, and 12 bases lay between the germline ends. The CDR3 totals 14 residues. CDR3 DNA: TGTGCCAGCAGCAGAGACAGATTTTCCTACGAGCAGTACTTC. Encoded protein: CASSRDRFSYEQYF.

This clonotype was counted only a few times. The rearrangement uses TRBV24-1 and TRBJ2-7; TRBD1 might be the D (5 bases). Germline V lookup: CDR1 KGHDR, CDR2 SFDVKD. This CDR3 region has 12 residues. Trimming took 9 bases from V and 3 from J, leaving 11 bases between them. Here the CDR3 reads CATSDRHYEQYF. DNA for the CDR3: TGTGCCACCTCTGACAGACACTACGAGCAGTACTTC.

The chain combines TRBV10-2 with TRBJ2-1, with D possibly matching TRBD2 (6 bases). Deletions cut 6 bases from V and 2 bases from J, with 20 bases between. The germline V gene has CDR1 WSHSY and CDR2 SAAADI. This CDR3 contains 17 residues. The CDR3 here is CASRTMGVAETYNEQFF. As DNA, the CDR3 is TGCGCCAGCAGGACCATGGGGGTAGCGGAGACCTACAATGAGCAGTTCTTC.

J is TRBJ2-3 and V is TRBV11-2, with D unresolved. With 3 bases removed from V and 0 bases from J, the gap between germline ends came to 10 bases. The CDR3 loop spans 15 amino acids. Germline CDR1 reads SGHAT; CDR2 reads FQNNGV. In nucleotides, the CDR3 is TGTGCCAGCAGCTTCGTAGGTCCTAGCACAGATACGCAGTATTTT. As protein: CASSFVGPSTDTQYF.

The table lists this clonotype with a few counts. This sequence joins TRBV4-3 and TRBJ2-5; D is unresolved. In germline, CDR1 is LGHNA, CDR2 YSLEER. The V end lost 4 bases, the J end lost 3 bases, and 15 bases lay between the germline ends. This CDR3 comprises 15 residues. The CDR3 reads CASSLEEGREETQYF. CDR3 nucleotide sequence: TGCGCCAGCAGCCTCGAAGAAGGGCGTGAAGAGACCCAGTACTTC.

The chain recombines TRBV5-1 with TRBJ2-2; possibly TRBD1 or TRBD2 for D (6 bases each). The CDR3 length is 15 residues. Germline V gene lookup returns CDR1 SGHRS and CDR2 YFSETQ. Trimming took off 0 bases at V and 4 bases at J, with 10 bases between the two ends. The CDR3 sequence is CASSLAGAPTGELFF. The CDR3 nucleotides read TGCGCCAGCAGCTTGGCGGGGGCGCCCACCGGGGAGCTGTTTTTT.